Below are 3 T cell receptor beta chains sequenced from a single sample in a study of shared clonotypes between healthy human individuals. Sequencing used immunoSEQ multiplex PCR; TCRdb keeps in-frame clones, though not all of them. The sample contains more than 1,200,000 clones, roughly 98.5% of which appear only once. The sequencing input was naive CD4+ T cells sorted from blood. Sample subset: CD45RA+ positively selected. The receptor source for this set is a man younger than 45 in good health.

The CDR3 nucleotides read TGTGCCAGCAGCTTAGGTTTACTAGCGGGAGGATCCCAAGAGACCCAGTACTTC. Its protein is CASSLGLLAGGSQETQYF. The chain links TRBV7-2 to TRBJ2-5; 12 positions match TRBD2. V lost 1 base to trimming and J lost 1 base; unmatched junction nucleotides: 7. The CDR3 extends over 18 amino acids. Germline V gene lookup returns CDR1 SGHTA and CDR2 FQGNSA.

This rearrangement joins TRBV9 to TRBJ1-1; 7 nucleotides line up with TRBD1. The CDR3 spans 15 residues. From germline, CDR1 is SGDLS and CDR2 YYNGEE. The V segment lost 3 bases and the J segment 0 bases; nucleotides outside the gene matches: 5. The CDR3 is CASSAKTGVNTEAFF. In nucleotides, the CDR3 is TGTGCCAGCAGCGCCAAAACAGGGGTGAACACTGAAGCTTTCTTT.

This clone has a single count. The rearrangement uses TRBV5-1 and TRBJ2-1; the match to TRBD2 covers 7 bases. From germline, CDR1 is SGHRS and CDR2 YFSETQ. The CDR3 loop spans 17 amino acids. V shed 4 bases, J shed 2 bases, and the junction held 12 bases outside the gene matches. The CDR3 bases are TGCGCCAGCAGCAGCACCCTCGGGAGGATCACCTACAATGAGCAGTTCTTC. Amino acid sequence: CASSSTLGRITYNEQFF.